The subject of this entry is one TCR beta chain. The source of the sample is a study of blood T cell repertoires in COVID-19. Study information: T cells, B-cell-depleted T cells, or PBMCs provided the cDNA or gDNA that served as material.

This CDR3 is built from 15 residues. Germline V lookup: CDR1 SGHRS, CDR2 YFSETQ. The V gene end was trimmed by 4 bases and the J gene end by 8 bases; junction bases not matched to a gene: 6. The method was immunoSEQ multiplex PCR; TCRdb's version includes in-frame clones alone and lacks a portion of them. Among about 180,000 clones listed, 84% were seen once. This chain uses TRBV5-1 with TRBJ2-1, with 13 nucleotides matching TRBD2. This clonotype was sampled from a man between 18 and 35 years old with active or convalescent COVID-19. The material sequenced was peripheral blood. CDR3 nucleotides: TGCGCCAGCAGCCAAGGACTAGCGGGAGTTGATGAGCAGTTCTTC. Protein product: CASSQGLAGVDEQFF.